This TCR beta chain is from a study of cytomegalovirus exposure and HLA in healthy donors. Germline CDR1 and CDR2: GTSNPN and SVGIG (reference sequence). The CDR3 is 18 residues long. V dropped 2 bases and J dropped 5; count of bases not matched to a gene: 17. As concerns this clone: Its specificity is unknown.

Researchers ran the PCR with 60 Vbeta and 13 Jbeta primers. Clones were read by immunoSEQ multiplex PCR, and TCRdb kept only the in-frame ones, dropping some. This sample's table has about 100,000 clones. Whole-study findings and limits: Across donors, sequencing depth was assumed by presence/absence analyses to be roughly uniform. A later look showed TCR association rates differing by HLA locus, highest for DRB1 and lowest for HLA-C.

This receptor was identified in a man aged 50 to 59 in good health and CMV-seronegative. Sequenced: PBMCs. The rearrangement joins TRBV30 to TRBJ2-2; TRBD2 agrees at 7 bases. The CDR3 reads CAWSLGYTWEGKTGELFF. CDR3 in DNA: TGTGCCTGGAGTCTGGGATATACGTGGGAGGGAAAAACCGGGGAGCTGTTTTTT.